These 15 T cell receptor beta chains came from one sample sequenced in a study of CD8 T cells in ankylosing spondylitis. Notes on the study in general: Seemingly distinctive of ankylosing spondylitis blood was a TCR beta motif formed by eight highly homologous variants.

Their antigen targets remain unknown. Via MiXCR, TCRdb re-called the 5' RACE reads, giving one row per CDR3 protein. The table has some 840,000 distinct CDR3 sequences, 10% to 15% seen once. The sequenced sample was blood, either unsorted or a sorted T cell fraction (not recorded which). Receptors originate from a male donor with ankylosing spondylitis.

This clonotype appeared many times. The chain links TRBV7-8 to TRBJ2-1; D is undetermined. The CDR3 has 13 residues. Germline assignment: CDR1 SGHVS and CDR2 FQNEAQ. V lost 4 bases to trimming and J lost 9 bases, with 13 bases between them. In DNA form, the CDR3 reads TGTGCCAGCAGCTCAATGATCGATGGTGAGCAGTTCTTC. This codes for CASSSMIDGEQFF.

V is TRBV4-3 and J is TRBJ2-7; D perhaps matches TRBD1 (6 bases). The CDR3 contains 14 residues. Germline-derived CDR1 and CDR2 are LGHNA and YSLEER. The V end lost 0 bases, the J end lost 2 bases, and 8 bases lay between the germline ends. Written as DNA, the CDR3 is TGCGCCAGCAGCCAAGACGGACAGACCTACGAGCAGTACTTC. Its protein product is CASSQDGQTYEQYF.

This clonotype was detected many times. The rearrangement links TRBV27 to TRBJ1-4; 10 bases fit TRBD1. Looked up from germline, CDR1 is MNHEY and CDR2 is SMNVEV (reference sequence). Trimming cost V 9 bases and J 8 bases; bases outside gene matches: 9. The length of the CDR3 is 14 residues. The DNA for the CDR3 is TGTGCCAGTTCCTCCGGGACAGGGGTCGAAAAACTGTTTTTT. Translated: CASSSGTGVEKLFF. Supplemented by reference TRBV27 and TRBJ1-4, the full variable domain reads EAQVTQNPRYLITVTGKKLTVTCSQNMNHEYMSWYRQDPGLGLRQIYYSMNVEVTDKGDVPEGYKVSRKEKRNFPLILESPSPNQTSLYFCASSSGTGVEKLFFGSGTQLSVL.

The CDR3 coding sequence is TGCAGTGCTATAGGGTCCCAGGTGGACTATGGCTACACCTTC. Encoded protein: CSAIGSQVDYGYTF. The rearrangement uses TRBV20-1 and TRBJ1-2; D gene unclear. CDR3 length equals 14 residues. CDR1 and CDR2 (germline): DFQATT, SNEGSKA (reference sequence). Trimming shortened V by 4 bases and J by 3 bases, and 15 bases separated the two germline ends.

In this sample, this clonotype turned up a few times. V gene TRBV20-1 combines with J gene TRBJ2-1, with 12 bases fitting TRBD2. The V segment lost 3 bases and the J segment 8 bases; nucleotides outside the gene matches: 8. Germline CDR1 reads DFQATT; CDR2 reads SNEGSKA (reference sequence). CDR3 length: 15 residues. The DNA of the CDR3 is TGCAGTGCTAGCCTCGGACTAGCGGGACTGGATGAGCAGTTCTTC. The encoded protein is CSASLGLAGLDEQFF.

This clonotype was found a few times. This sequence joins TRBV4-2 and TRBJ1-1; no firm D call. The CDR3 has 15 residues. The germline V gene has CDR1 LGHNA and CDR2 YNFKEQ. Trimming cost V 3 bases and J 2 bases, with 13 bases left between them. The CDR3 is CASSHLSEGNTEAFF. CDR3 nucleotides: TGTGCCAGCAGCCACCTCTCAGAAGGAAACACTGAAGCTTTCTTT.

The chain uses TRBV10-1 and TRBJ2-2, with unresolved D. This CDR3 comprises 13 residues. Germline loops: CDR1 WNHNN, CDR2 SYGVQD (reference sequence). Trimming removed 8 bases at V and 1 base at J, with 8 bases between. The CDR3 sequence is CASPRRNTGELFF. CDR3 DNA sequence: TGCGCCAGCCCGAGGCGGAACACCGGGGAGCTGTTTTTT.

The chain couples TRBV4-3 to TRBJ1-2; the D gene is possibly TRBD1 (5 bases). Between the trimmed V and J ends, which lost 3 bases and 2 bases, there was a span of 10 bases. The CDR3 loop spans 14 amino acids. Germline assignment: CDR1 LGHNA and CDR2 YSLEER. The CDR3 loop reads CASSHSTGNYGYTF. CDR3 coding DNA: TGCGCCAGCAGCCATTCCACAGGAAACTATGGCTACACCTTC.

This clonotype was picked up a small number of times. The rearrangement links TRBV12-3 or TRBV12-4 to TRBJ2-2, with unresolved D. The length of the CDR3 is 15 residues. V was clipped by 5 bases and J by 3 bases, with 13 bases between them. The CDR3 sequence is CASSQSGSYTGELFF. The CDR3 nucleotides read TGTGCCAGCAGTCAATCCGGGTCCTACACCGGGGAGCTGTTTTTT.

The chain employs TRBV20-1 and TRBJ1-4; D is undetermined. From germline, CDR1 is DFQATT and CDR2 SNEGSKA (reference sequence). The V end lost 3 bases, the J end lost 7 bases, and 15 bases lay between the germline ends. The CDR3 consists of 14 residues. Written as DNA, the CDR3 is TGCAGTGCTAGGCCCGTTGATAGGGCTGAAAAACTGTTTTTT. Protein sequence: CSARPVDRAEKLFF.

This clonotype was observed once. At one end, the junction sequence differs from germline, possibly due to a read error. The chain links TRBV9 to TRBJ2-7; a possible D gene is TRBD2 (5 bases). The germline gives CDR1 SGDLS, CDR2 YYNGEE. This CDR3 is 13 amino acids long. Here the CDR3 DNA reads TGTGCCAGCAGCGTAGATCCCGCGGGCCCCTCCGACTTC. Translation gives CASSVDPAGPSDF.

This clonotype was seen repeatedly, ten times or more. This sequence joins TRBV9 and TRBJ2-1, with 11 bases matching TRBD2. Germline lookup yields CDR1 SGDLS and CDR2 YYNGEE. V shed 3 bases and J 4 bases; nucleotides not matched to a gene: 3. CDR3 length: 15 residues. CDR3 protein: CASSARLAGYNEQFF. The CDR3 DNA follows: TGTGCCAGCAGCGCCCGACTAGCGGGGTACAATGAGCAGTTCTTC.

The gene calls are TRBV3-1 and TRBJ2-2, with D possibly TRBD1 on 5 matching bases. Germline CDR1 LGHDT, CDR2 YNNKEL (reference sequence). V was shortened by 1 base and J by 8 bases, with 11 bases between the two germline ends. The CDR3 consists of 14 residues. The CDR3 bases are TGTGCCAGCAGCCAAGGGCGTTGGACAGGGGAGCTGTTTTTT. Translation: CASSQGRWTGELFF.

This clonotype was seen a few times. The chain links TRBV18 to TRBJ2-5, with D possibly matching TRBD2 (5 bases). Between the trimmed V and J ends, which lost 1 base and 0 bases, there was a span of 12 bases. Per the germline V gene, CDR1 is KGHSH and CDR2 is LQKENI. The CDR3 is 16 residues long. CDR3 in DNA: TGTGCCAGCTCACCACGAGCGTACGGGAACCAAGAGACCCAGTACTTC. It translates to CASSPRAYGNQETQYF.

This clonotype was counted only a few times. V gene TRBV29-1 combines with J gene TRBJ2-3; 11 nucleotides agree with TRBD2. The CDR3 runs to 15 residues. The ends lost 7 bases at V and 3 bases at J; junction bases unmatched: 9. Per the germline V gene, CDR1 is SQVTM and CDR2 is ANQGSEA. DNA of the CDR3: TGCAGCGCCCATACTAGCGGGGGATTTACAGATACGCAGTATTTT. Translating gives CSAHTSGGFTDTQYF.